The sequence of this T cell receptor (beta chain) was determined in a study of blood T cell repertoires in COVID-19. Overall study: The study drew acute and convalescent COVID-19 samples from the United States, Italy and Spain.

The V gene's germline CDR1 is MDHEN and CDR2 SYDVKM. This CDR3 has 19 amino acids. V dropped 5 bases and J dropped 9; count of bases not matched to a gene: 23. The method was immunoSEQ multiplex PCR; TCRdb's version includes in-frame clones alone and lacks a portion of them. The sample lists approximately 140,000 clones, about four fifths occurring once. The chain recombines TRBV28 with TRBJ2-1; 9 positions agree with TRBD2. The source is a man aged 35 to 55 with active or convalescent COVID-19. Sample: peripheral blood. The CDR3 sequence: CASSPTFAGGRFASGEQFF. The CDR3 DNA follows: TGTGCCAGCAGTCCCACGTTTGCGGGGGGGAGGTTTGCGTCAGGTGAGCAGTTCTTC.